The following is a T cell receptor beta chain sequence with its context. Its antigen is unknown. This CDR3 comprises 14 residues. V dropped 7 bases and J dropped 8; count of bases not matched to a gene: 5. Germline V gene data show CDR1 as MNHEY and CDR2 as SVGAGI. The PCR ran on 60 Vbeta and 13 Jbeta primers. Some clones are missing from TCRdb's copy, which holds only in-frame ones; the method was immunoSEQ multiplex PCR. The table records about 130,000 clones, around 76% of them present only once. The source of the sample is a study of cytomegalovirus exposure and HLA in healthy donors. There were likely unrecorded immune exposures, though donors were nominally healthy when sampled. General study findings and limits: An Asian-associated ancestry cluster reportedly showed fewer N-insertions than the roughly 700-donor mean in a later analysis.

The V and J genes are TRBV6-5 and TRBJ2-2; 12 bases agree with TRBD2. The sample comprised PBMCs. This clonotype was sampled from a woman aged 45-60 years in good health and CMV-seronegative. The CDR3 bases are TGTGCCAGCATTGGACTAGCGGGAAAGGGGGAGCTGTTTTTT. It translates to CASIGLAGKGELFF.